Each of the 2 T cell receptor beta chains below was sequenced from the same sample in a study of CD8+ T cells in alopecia areata. Reverse transcribed after extraction, RNA yielded cDNA as the sequencing template. The method was immunoSEQ multiplex PCR; TCRdb's version includes in-frame clones alone and lacks a portion of them. This sample has approximately 150,000 clones, with roughly 50% found just once. Sequenced: CD4+ T cells sorted from blood. All receptors derive from a human donor with alopecia areata.

The genes are TRBV29-1 and TRBJ2-5; the D is unclear. V shed 7 bases and J shed 5 bases, with 8 bases lying between them. CDR3 length equals 10 residues. Germline V gives CDR1 SQVTM, CDR2 ANQGSEA. The CDR3 DNA sequence: TGCAGCGCATCCCTCGAGACCCAGTACTTC. Its protein product is CSASLETQYF.

The V and J genes are TRBV5-6 and TRBJ1-5; D unclear. The germline V and J ends were trimmed by 3 bases and 3 bases, with 4 bases remaining between them. The CDR3 totals 12 residues. The germline V gene has CDR1 SGHDT and CDR2 YYEEEE. CDR3 in amino acids: CASSSVNQPQHF. CDR3 sequence (DNA): TGTGCCAGCAGCTCGGTCAATCAGCCCCAGCATTTT.